The 23 T cell receptor beta chains listed next were all sequenced from one sample in a study of beta chain features in type 1 diabetes. Study conclusions and caveats: TCRB CDR3 length was moderately but significantly reduced in all four CD4+ subsets of Type 1 diabetes patients.

The authors reverse transcribed all of the isolated RNA, so sequencing captured expressed TCRB transcripts. Produced via immunoSEQ multiplex PCR; TCRdb's table is partial and in-frame only. The repertoire holds more than 250,000 clones, with roughly 21% as singletons. For these receptors, no antigen is known. Specimen: naive CD4+ T cells from blood. These receptors originate from a woman aged 40 to 50 with type 1 diabetes.

Only a few counts were recorded for this clone. The chain is built from TRBV27 and TRBJ1-1; D is unclear. CDR1 and CDR2 (germline): MNHEY, SMNVEV (reference sequence). The V and J ends lost 1 base and 1 base respectively, with 10 bases between them. The CDR3 has 15 amino acids. CDR3: CASSLWGATNTEAFF. CDR3 sequence (DNA): TGTGCCAGCAGTTTATGGGGAGCCACGAACACTGAAGCTTTCTTT.

This chain links TRBV29-1 with TRBJ2-6; D gene unclear. Germline CDR1 is SQVTM and CDR2 is ANQGSEA. Trimming cost V 6 bases and J 2 bases, with 11 bases left between them. The CDR3 runs 14 residues. This CDR3 reads CSVPVGTGANVLTF. For the CDR3, the DNA is TGCAGCGTCCCGGTCGGTACTGGGGCCAACGTCCTGACTTTC.

This clone came up a few times. The chain employs TRBV5-1 and TRBJ2-1, with 11 bases matching TRBD2. CDR1 is SGHRS, CDR2 YFSETQ, per germline. V lost 2 bases and J lost 5; bases outside the gene matches: 3. The CDR3 length is 15 residues. The CDR3: CASSFGLAGHNEQFF. The DNA of the CDR3 is TGCGCCAGCAGCTTTGGACTAGCGGGTCACAATGAGCAGTTCTTC.

With regard to this clone: Different DNA sequences within this sample yield the same CDR3. In DNA, the CDR3 is TGTGCCAGCAGCCCCGTATACGAGCAGTACTTC. Encoded protein: CASSPVYEQYF. V is TRBV7-9 and J is TRBJ2-7; D gene unclear. CDR1 is SEHNR and CDR2 is FQNEAQ in the germline V gene (reference sequence). The CDR3 is made up of 11 amino acids. The V gene lost 5 bases and the J gene lost 4 bases, with 6 bases spanning the gap.

This clone was recorded a few times. The chain links TRBV19 to TRBJ1-1; D is undetermined. The V gene lost 8 bases and the J gene lost 8 bases, with 18 bases spanning the gap. Germline assignment: CDR1 LNHDA and CDR2 SQIVND (reference sequence). CDR3 size: 13 residues. The chain's CDR3 is CASAATTFQEAFF. In nucleotides, the CDR3 is TGTGCCAGTGCTGCTACTACCTTCCAAGAAGCTTTCTTT.

The sample holds a few counts of this clone. The rearrangement uses TRBV27 and TRBJ2-7; D is perhaps TRBD1 (6 bases). The CDR3 loop spans 14 amino acids. Germline V gene data show CDR1 as MNHEY and CDR2 as SMNVEV (reference sequence). Trimming stripped 5 bases from V and 3 bases from J, with 14 bases between. The DNA for the CDR3 is TGTGCCAGCAGTCCGGACAGACTCTTCTACGAGCAGTACTTC. This gives the protein CASSPDRLFYEQYF.

The V gene is TRBV2, the J gene TRBJ1-1, with 7 bases that match TRBD1. V was pared by 11 bases and J by 0 bases, with 9 bases of the junction left unmatched. Germline lookup yields CDR1 SNHLY and CDR2 FYNNEI. The CDR3 is 14 residues long. The CDR3 protein is CASQETGMNTEAFF. In DNA form, the CDR3 reads TGTGCCTCACAGGAGACAGGGATGAACACTGAAGCTTTCTTT. The entire variable domain, with the rest obtained from reference TRBV2 and TRBJ1-1, is as follows: EPEVTQTPSHQVTQMGQEVILRCVPISNHLYFYWYRQILGQKVEFLVSFYNNEISEKSEIFDDQFSVERPDGSNFTLKIRSTKLEDSAMYFCASQETGMNTEAFFGQGTRLTVV.

The gene calls are TRBV9 and TRBJ2-7, with D possibly TRBD2 on 6 matching bases. The germline CDR1 and CDR2 sequences are SGDLS and YYNGEE. The CDR3 runs 15 residues. The ends were cut back, 0 bases at V and 3 bases at J, with 13 bases in the middle. The CDR3 DNA reads as TGTGCCAGCAGCGTAGTGGCTAGCGCGGACTACGAGCAGTACTTC. Protein: CASSVVASADYEQYF.

This clone was counted only a few times. The chain joins TRBV9 to TRBJ2-6, with 9 bases that match TRBD2. This CDR3 has 17 residues. V lost 2 bases and J lost 4; bases outside the gene matches: 7. Per germline, CDR1 SGDLS and CDR2 YYNGEE. Here the CDR3 DNA reads TGTGCCAGCAGCGTTGTAGGACTAGCGTCCGGGGCCAACGTCCTGACTTTC. Its protein is CASSVVGLASGANVLTF.

The J gene is TRBJ2-2, the V gene TRBV5-4; 8 bases line up with TRBD1. Germline loops: CDR1 SGHNT, CDR2 YYREEE (reference sequence). The CDR3 runs 15 residues. Germline trimming cut 7 bases from V and 1 base from J; bases unmatched to any gene: 6. In nucleotides, the CDR3 is TGTGCCAGCGGAGACAGGGGCCTGAACACCGGGGAGCTGTTTTTT. Translated, it gives CASGDRGLNTGELFF.

This clone was recorded a few times. The rearrangement uses TRBV28 and TRBJ2-6; tentatively, D is TRBD2 (5 bases). V was shortened by 7 bases and J by 1 base, with 23 bases between the two germline ends. The CDR3 runs to 19 residues. The germline CDR1 and CDR2 sequences are MDHEN and SYDVKM. The CDR3 nucleotides are TGTGCCAGCACTTCGGAAGCGGAATATAGTTTTTCTGGGGCCAACGTCCTGACTTTC. Translated, it gives CASTSEAEYSFSGANVLTF.

This clone was detected only a few times. The V call is TRBV18, the J call TRBJ2-7, with TRBD1 identical over 7 bases. The CDR3 runs 14 residues. Germline V CDR1 and CDR2: KGHSH, LQKENI. With V trimmed by 0 bases and J by 2 bases, 1 base remained unmatched. The CDR3 spells CASSPPTGTYEQYF. As DNA, the CDR3 is TGTGCCAGCTCACCACCGACAGGGACCTACGAGCAGTACTTC.

This clone was found a few times. The chain carries TRBV5-1 and TRBJ2-5; D is uncertain. CDR3 length equals 13 residues. Trimming shortened V by 4 bases and J by 4 bases, and 11 bases separated the two germline ends. Germline V gene data show CDR1 as SGHRS and CDR2 as YFSETQ. The CDR3 protein is CASSPFPGETQYF. For the CDR3, the DNA is TGCGCCAGCAGCCCTTTCCCCGGAGAGACCCAGTACTTC.

This chain joins TRBV25-1 and TRBJ2-5; TRBD2 might be the D (6 bases). The CDR3 loop spans 15 amino acids. Trimming took off 3 bases at V and 4 bases at J, with 15 bases between the two ends. The germline V gene has CDR1 MGHDK and CDR2 SYGVNS. CDR3 sequence reads: CASSEGGLGRETQYF. CDR3 coding DNA: TGTGCCAGCAGTGAGGGGGGACTGGGCCGAGAGACCCAGTACTTC.

V gene TRBV6-5 combines with J gene TRBJ2-6, with D possibly being TRBD2 (5 bases). Germline assignment: CDR1 MNHEY and CDR2 SVGAGI. The V and J ends lost 2 bases and 0 bases respectively, with 5 bases between them. The CDR3 is 15 residues long. The CDR3 DNA is TGTGCCAGCAGTTACGGAGGCTCTGGGGCCAACGTCCTGACTTTC. The encoded protein is CASSYGGSGANVLTF.

This chain joins TRBV5-4 and TRBJ2-5; 15 bases match TRBD2. This CDR3 has 17 amino acids. With V trimmed by 4 bases and J by 3 bases, 7 bases remained unmatched. The germline V gene has CDR1 SGHNT and CDR2 YYREEE (reference sequence). The CDR3 protein is CASSPAGTSGGKETQYF. Here the CDR3 DNA reads TGTGCCAGCAGCCCTGCCGGGACTAGCGGGGGGAAAGAGACCCAGTACTTC.

V and J are TRBV28 and TRBJ2-1; 8 bases match TRBD1. This CDR3 is built from 13 residues. J gave up 8 bases and V 4 bases, and 4 bases lay outside the gene matches. Germline V gene sequence: CDR1 MDHEN, CDR2 SYDVKM. CDR3: CASSSDRGYEQFF. The DNA for the CDR3 is TGTGCCAGCAGTTCCGACAGGGGCTATGAGCAGTTCTTC.

This chain links TRBV10-3 with TRBJ1-1; 7 nucleotides line up with TRBD1. The CDR3 contains 13 residues. Per germline, CDR1 ENHRY and CDR2 SYGVKD. The ends lost 10 bases at V and 4 bases at J; junction bases unmatched: 9. The CDR3: CATRQGYGTEAFF. In nucleotides, the CDR3 is TGTGCCACCAGACAGGGCTACGGCACTGAAGCTTTCTTT.

In the case of this clone: In the same sample, other DNA sequences code for this CDR3. V and J are TRBV7-2 and TRBJ2-3; no clear D gene. Germline loops: CDR1 SGHTA, CDR2 FQGNSA. The CDR3 extends over 14 amino acids. The V end lost 3 bases, the J end lost 2 bases, and 9 bases lay between the germline ends. The CDR3 loop reads CASSLTRNTDTQYF. The CDR3 bases are TGTGCCAGCAGCTTGACGAGGAACACAGATACGCAGTATTTT.

This chain uses TRBV5-4 with TRBJ2-5, with 8 bases matching TRBD1. V dropped 4 bases and J dropped 4; count of bases not matched to a gene: 3. The CDR3 is 13 amino acids. Germline V gene sequence: CDR1 SGHNT, CDR2 YYREEE (reference sequence). The CDR3 bases are TGTGCCAGCAGCCCCGGACAGGGAGAGACCCAGTACTTC. Translated: CASSPGQGETQYF.

This clone showed up just a few times. V gene TRBV7-9 combines with J gene TRBJ1-1; the D gene is possibly TRBD1 (5 bases). The CDR3 is made up of 15 amino acids. Germline CDR1 SEHNR, CDR2 FQNEAQ (reference sequence). V was shortened by 5 bases and J by 0 bases, with 13 bases between the two germline ends. The CDR3 loop reads CASSPTRGMNTEAFF. CDR3 nucleotides: TGTGCCAGCAGCCCTACCCGGGGGATGAACACTGAAGCTTTCTTT. Together with reference TRBV7-9 and TRBJ1-1, the CDR3 gives the full variable domain: DTGVSQNPRHKITKRGQNVTFRCDPISEHNRLYWYRQTLGQGPEFLTYFQNEAQLEKSRLLSDRFSAERPKGSFSTLEIQRTEQGDSAMYLCASSPTRGMNTEAFFGQGTRLTVV.

This sequence joins TRBV7-9 and TRBJ2-2, with D hard to call. Per the germline V gene, CDR1 is SEHNR and CDR2 is FQNEAQ (reference sequence). The CDR3 runs 14 residues. Between the trimmed V and J ends, which lost 2 bases and 1 base, there was a span of 5 bases. CDR3 in amino acids: CASSLRVNTGELFF. CDR3 DNA: TGTGCCAGCAGCTTACGAGTGAACACCGGGGAGCTGTTTTTT.

The chain recombines TRBV29-1 with TRBJ2-5, with 8 bases matching TRBD1. CDR3 length: 13 amino acids. Germline lookup yields CDR1 SQVTM and CDR2 ANQGSEA. V lost 7 bases and J lost 1; bases outside the gene matches: 5. The CDR3 coding sequence is TGCAGCGCCCGACAGGGGCGCCAAGAGACCCAGTACTTC. Protein: CSARQGRQETQYF.